What follows are 18 T cell receptor beta chains derived from one specimen sequenced in a study of PD-1 blockade in classical Hodgkin lymphoma. Repertoires were generated with immunoSEQ multiplex PCR, while TCRdb's copy carries only in-frame clones and drops some. Of 64,000 or so clones listed, approximately 94% are singletons. Indicated time point: cycle 4 day 1 (C4D1), after six to seven weeks of nivolumab. Each and every patient relapsed after autologous stem cell transplantation, and patients got differing brentuximab vedotin exposure. Sample: peripheral blood mononuclear cells (PBMCs), taken before the fourth cycle of nivolumab. These receptors all come from a human donor with classical Hodgkin lymphoma.

This clone was seen more than once but under ten times. This CDR3 is CASSYAGGWALHF. The DNA for the CDR3 is TGTGCCAGCAGTTACGCCGGGGGTTGGGCCCTCCACTTT. The J gene is TRBJ1-6, the V gene TRBV6-5; possibly TRBD1 for D (5 bases). The CDR3 is made up of 13 amino acids. The V gene's germline CDR1 is MNHEY and CDR2 SVGAGI. The V end lost 2 bases, the J end lost 14 bases, and 13 bases lay between the germline ends.

CDR3 sequence: CASSSFYEQYF. CDR3 sequence (DNA): TGTGCCAGCAGCTCCTTCTACGAGCAGTACTTC. This chain uses TRBV7-2 with TRBJ2-7; D uncertain. CDR3 size: 11 residues. Per germline, CDR1 SGHTA and CDR2 FQGNSA. V gave up 4 bases and J gave up 3 bases, with 4 bases separating them.

The chain recombines TRBV27 with TRBJ1-6; D gene ambiguous. Germline lookup yields CDR1 MNHEY and CDR2 SMNVEV (reference sequence). The CDR3 has 15 residues. V was trimmed by 0 bases and J by 6 bases, leaving 9 bases between them. CDR3 protein: CASSLSKGSNSPLHF. The CDR3 DNA reads as TGTGCCAGCAGTTTATCGAAAGGTAGTAATTCACCCCTCCACTTT.

In its sample, this clone was seen once. This rearrangement joins TRBV7-8 to TRBJ2-1; 11 nucleotides agree with TRBD2. Germline loops: CDR1 SGHVS, CDR2 FQNEAQ. This CDR3 contains 15 residues. V trimming: 5 bases; J trimming: 4 bases; junction bases outside the gene matches: 4. The CDR3 region is CASSQTSGRYNEQFF. Written as DNA, the CDR3 is TGTGCCAGCAGCCAAACTAGCGGGAGATACAATGAGCAGTTCTTC.

This chain links TRBV5-1 with TRBJ2-5; TRBD1 or TRBD2 may be the D gene (5 bases each). V lost 8 bases and J 0 bases, leaving 11 bases between the germline ends. There are 13 residues in the CDR3. From germline, CDR1 is SGHRS and CDR2 YFSETQ. CDR3 protein: CASGVGDQETQYF. The CDR3 nucleotides read TGCGCCAGTGGGGTGGGGGACCAAGAGACCCAGTACTTC.

The rearrangement links TRBV7-2 to TRBJ2-1, with 9 bases that match TRBD2. V was clipped by 4 bases and J by 5 bases; unmatched bases: 6. Germline V gene sequence: CDR1 SGHTA, CDR2 FQGNSA. The CDR3 has 15 residues. CDR3: CASSSQRGANNEQFF. The CDR3 DNA is TGTGCCAGCAGCTCGCAGCGGGGGGCCAACAATGAGCAGTTCTTC.

This clone came up once. The chain uses TRBV4-2 and TRBJ2-1; D might be TRBD2 (7 bases). Deletions cut 5 bases from V and 2 bases from J, with 25 bases between. Germline V gene sequence: CDR1 LGHNA, CDR2 YNFKEQ. The CDR3 is 19 residues long. CDR3 sequence: CASSARRGGEDDTYNEQFF. CDR3 bases: TGTGCCAGCAGCGCCCGAAGAGGGGGGGAGGATGACACCTACAATGAGCAGTTCTTC.

This chain links TRBV2 with TRBJ1-6; 10 bases match TRBD1. The trim removed 6 bases at V and 12 bases at J, leaving 2 bases unmatched. The CDR3 runs 12 residues. The germline CDR1 and CDR2 sequences are SNHLY and FYNNEI. The CDR3: CASRGDRGPLHF. The CDR3 DNA follows: TGTGCCAGCAGAGGGGACAGGGGACCCCTCCACTTT. The whole variable domain, remainder taken from reference TRBV2 and TRBJ1-6, is EPEVTQTPSHQVTQMGQEVILRCVPISNHLYFYWYRQILGQKVEFLVSFYNNEISEKSEIFDDQFSVERPDGSNFTLKIRSTKLEDSAMYFCASRGDRGPLHFGNGTRLTVT.

Only one count was recorded for this clone. CDR3 coding DNA: TGTGCCAGCAGTGTAAGGGGGCTAGCTTTCTTT. It codes for CASSVRGLAFF. The chain recombines TRBV2 with TRBJ1-1; 7 bases are shared with TRBD1. V lost 4 bases and J lost 10; bases outside the gene matches: 3. Looked up from germline, CDR1 is SNHLY and CDR2 is FYNNEI. This CDR3 is built from 11 residues.

The chain couples TRBV6-6 to TRBJ1-2; TRBD1 matches 9 bases. Germline CDR1 MNHNY, CDR2 SVGAGI (reference sequence). CDR3 size: 15 residues. V lost 6 bases to trimming and J lost 7 bases; unmatched junction nucleotides: 12. CDR3 nucleotides: TGTGCCAGCAGGAAAACCGGGACAGGGAGTCTTGGCTACACCTTC. This encodes CASRKTGTGSLGYTF.

The CDR3 reads CASSLAGVRGEQYF. CDR3 DNA sequence: TGTGCCAGCAGCTTAGCGGGAGTGAGGGGCGAGCAGTACTTC. The rearrangement links TRBV7-8 to TRBJ2-7; D is possibly TRBD1 or TRBD2 (5 bases each). The length of the CDR3 is 14 residues. The germline V gene has CDR1 SGHVS and CDR2 FQNEAQ. The V end lost 0 bases, the J end lost 6 bases, and 12 bases lay between the germline ends.

The V gene is TRBV7-8, the J gene TRBJ2-1; 9 bases fit TRBD2. Germline V gene data show CDR1 as SGHVS and CDR2 as FQNEAQ. V lost 2 bases to trimming and J lost 7 bases; unmatched junction nucleotides: 3. The CDR3 length is 14 residues. CDR3 sequence: CASSLSGGNNEQFF. The CDR3 DNA reads TGTGCCAGCAGCTTAAGCGGGGGGAATAATGAGCAGTTCTTC.

CDR3 nucleotides: TGTGCCAGCAGCTTTGCGGGGTCCCACAATGAGCAGTTCTTC. Its translation is CASSFAGSHNEQFF. The chain combines TRBV7-9 with TRBJ2-1, with D tentatively TRBD2 (6 bases). In germline, CDR1 is SEHNR, CDR2 FQNEAQ (reference sequence). With 3 bases removed from V and 5 bases from J, the gap between germline ends came to 11 bases. CDR3 size: 14 residues.

The chain uses TRBV7-9 and TRBJ2-7, with 7 bases identical to TRBD1. Losses at the gene ends were 1 base for V and 13 bases for J; bases not matched to a gene: 7. The CDR3 contains 12 residues. The germline CDR1 and CDR2 sequences are SEHNR and FQNEAQ (reference sequence). The CDR3 DNA reads TGTGCCAGCAGCTTAGAAGGGACAGTGATCTACTTC. It encodes CASSLEGTVIYF.

The chain links TRBV5-1 to TRBJ2-1; D gene unclear. The germline V gene encodes CDR1 SGHRS and CDR2 YFSETQ. Trimming took 1 base from V and 5 from J, leaving 4 bases between them. The CDR3 is 12 residues long. The CDR3 spells CASSLLDNEQFF. The CDR3, as DNA: TGCGCCAGCAGCTTGCTTGACAATGAGCAGTTCTTC. The full variable domain, rest sourced from reference TRBV5-1 and TRBJ2-1, is KAGVTQTPRYLIKTRGQQVTLSCSPISGHRSVSWYQQTPGQGLQFLFEYFSETQRNKGNFPGRFSGRQFSNSRSEMNVSTLELGDSALYLCASSLLDNEQFFGPGTRLTVL.

The chain couples TRBV27 to TRBJ2-3, with TRBD2 as a possible D gene (6 bases). This CDR3 is built from 14 residues. Per the germline V gene, CDR1 is MNHEY and CDR2 is SMNVEV (reference sequence). V shed 2 bases and J shed 6 bases, with 12 bases lying between them. The CDR3: CASSLAGRVDTQYF. The CDR3 DNA reads as TGTGCCAGCAGTTTAGCGGGGCGAGTGGATACGCAGTATTTT.

This rearrangement joins TRBV10-3 to TRBJ1-2; the D is unclear. V was cut by 8 bases and J by 1 base, with 11 bases left in between. Germline V gene sequence: CDR1 ENHRY, CDR2 SYGVKD. CDR3 length equals 13 residues. The CDR3 is CAIAPAGNYGYTF. The CDR3 nucleotides are TGTGCCATCGCGCCGGCGGGTAACTATGGCTACACCTTC.

The chain is built from TRBV7-9 and TRBJ1-5; D gene unclear. Deletions cut 5 bases from V and 3 bases from J, with 5 bases between. Per the germline V gene, CDR1 is SEHNR and CDR2 is FQNEAQ (reference sequence). The CDR3 is 12 residues long. CDR3 loop: CASSIANQPQHF. The CDR3 DNA sequence: TGTGCCAGCAGCATCGCCAATCAGCCCCAGCATTTT.